The 23 T cell receptor beta chains listed next were all sequenced from one sample in a study of OX40 agonist ivuxolimab in advanced cancers. Libraries were prepared by immunoSEQ multiplex PCR; TCRdb keeps only in-frame clonotypes and omits some of them. The sample includes some 10,000 clones, 79% of them seen just once. The sequencing here drew on CD4+ or CD8+ T cells sorted from blood, taken in a trial of the OX40 agonist ivuxolimab. These TCRs come from an adult with an advanced solid tumor such as melanoma, head and neck, liver or kidney cancer.

The chain couples TRBV13 to TRBJ2-2; D gene ambiguous. This CDR3 is 18 amino acids long. Germline CDR1 reads PRHDT; CDR2 reads FYEKMQ (reference sequence). Trimming removed 4 bases at V and 1 base at J, with 19 bases between. As DNA, the CDR3 is TGTGCCAGCAGCTCCAGCCCAGCTCCTACAATGAACACCGGGGAGCTGTTTTTT. Its translation: CASSSSPAPTMNTGELFF.

The chain couples TRBV29-1 to TRBJ2-5, with TRBD1 identical over 10 bases. The J call is uncertain, as TRBJ2-7 better fits the DNA end. This CDR3 is built from 14 residues. CDR1 and CDR2 (germline): SQVTM, ANQGSEA. CDR3 DNA sequence: TGCAGCGTTGGGGGTGACAGGGGGCACTACGAGCAGTACTTC. Translated, it gives CSVGGDRGHYEQYF.

The genes are TRBV19 and TRBJ1-4, with D uncertain. V was pared by 5 bases and J by 2 bases, with 12 bases between. Looked up from germline, CDR1 is LNHDA and CDR2 is SQIVND (reference sequence). The CDR3 length is 15 residues. CDR3 DNA sequence: TGTGCCAGTAGTTTATGGGCTCAGACTAATGAAAAACTGTTTTTT. Translated, it gives CASSLWAQTNEKLFF.

As concerns this clone: Other DNA sequences in this sample translate to the same CDR3. V usage is TRBV6-5 and J usage is TRBJ2-2; D is unresolved. This CDR3 region has 13 residues. V gave up 0 bases and J gave up 2 bases, with 1 base separating them. CDR1 MNHEY and CDR2 SVGAGI come from the germline V gene. The CDR3 nucleotides are TGTGCCAGCAGTTACTCAAACACCGGGGAGCTGTTTTTT. The encoded protein is CASSYSNTGELFF.

J is TRBJ1-1 and V is TRBV18; D is ambiguous. This CDR3 comprises 13 residues. Germline assignment: CDR1 KGHSH and CDR2 LQKENI. V was cut by 2 bases and J by 8 bases, with 12 bases left in between. CDR3 amino acids: CASSPDNKPEAFF. For the CDR3, the DNA is TGTGCCAGCTCACCAGATAACAAGCCAGAAGCTTTCTTT. Supplemented by reference TRBV18 and TRBJ1-1, the full variable domain reads NAGVMQNPRHLVRRRGQEARLRCSPMKGHSHVYWYRQLPEEGLKFMVYLQKENIIDESGMPKERFSAEFPKEGPSILRIQQVVRGDSAAYFCASSPDNKPEAFFGQGTRLTVV.

This clone was observed once. This chain connects TRBV9 to TRBJ2-1, with 11 bases that match TRBD2. CDR1 SGDLS and CDR2 YYNGEE come from the germline V gene. V was pared by 6 bases and J by 5 bases, with 7 bases of the junction left unmatched. There are 15 residues in the CDR3. DNA for the CDR3: TGTGCCAGCACCGAGACTAGCGGGGTCGACAATGAGCAGTTCTTC. Amino acid sequence: CASTETSGVDNEQFF.

The V gene is TRBV29-1, the J gene TRBJ1-2; D is unresolved. Germline loops: CDR1 SQVTM, CDR2 ANQGSEA. The CDR3 is made up of 16 amino acids. Trimming stripped 1 base from V and 3 bases from J, with 18 bases between. CDR3 sequence: CSVEASNINRDYGYTF. CDR3 DNA: TGCAGCGTTGAAGCCAGTAACATAAACCGCGACTATGGCTACACCTTC. Variable domain in full (rest from reference TRBV29-1 and TRBJ1-2): SAVISQKPSRDICQRGTSLTIQCQVDSQVTMMFWYRQQPGQSLTLIATANQGSEATYESGFVIDKFPISRPNLTFSTLTVSNMSPEDSSIYLCSVEASNINRDYGYTFGSGTRLTVV.

The chain combines TRBV5-6 with TRBJ1-6; D is undetermined. V lost 1 base to trimming and J lost 10 bases, with 9 bases between them. Looked up from germline, CDR1 is SGHDT and CDR2 is YYEEEE. The CDR3 has 13 amino acids. The CDR3 loop is CASSLRHESPLHF. The CDR3 DNA reads as TGTGCCAGCAGCTTGCGGCACGAATCACCCCTCCACTTT.

This sequence joins TRBV7-9 and TRBJ2-1; 14 positions agree with TRBD2. Trimming cost V 2 bases and J 1 base; bases outside gene matches: 7. CDR1 and CDR2 from the germline V gene are SEHNR and FQNEAQ (reference sequence). This CDR3 comprises 19 residues. CDR3 bases: TGTGCCAGCAGCTTAATGGGACTAGCGGGAGAAGGGTCCTACAATGAGCAGTTCTTC. This gives the protein CASSLMGLAGEGSYNEQFF.

The V and J genes are TRBV27 and TRBJ2-2, with D perhaps TRBD2 (7 bases). This CDR3 contains 13 residues. Germline CDR1 is MNHEY and CDR2 is SMNVEV (reference sequence). V was clipped by 11 bases and J by 0 bases, with 10 bases between them. The CDR3 sequence is CAAGATNTGELFF. The DNA for the CDR3 is TGTGCCGCGGGGGCAACGAACACCGGGGAGCTGTTTTTT.

The V and J genes are TRBV11-2 and TRBJ2-3; D may be TRBD1 (6 bases). This CDR3 spans 15 amino acids. With 1 base removed from V and 0 bases from J, the gap between germline ends came to 8 bases. Per the germline V gene, CDR1 is SGHAT and CDR2 is FQNNGV. The CDR3 loop is CASSLGQASTDTQYF. CDR3 DNA sequence: TGTGCCAGCAGCTTAGGACAGGCAAGCACAGATACGCAGTATTTT.

The chain carries TRBV27 and TRBJ2-2; D is unresolved. The CDR3 runs 15 residues. Trimming took off 8 bases at V and 0 bases at J, with 13 bases between the two ends. In germline, CDR1 is MNHEY, CDR2 SMNVEV (reference sequence). The CDR3 DNA is TGTGCCAGCGGTAATGGGATTCCGAACACCGGGGAGCTGTTTTTT. It codes for CASGNGIPNTGELFF.

V and J are TRBV14 and TRBJ2-7, with D possibly called TRBD1 or TRBD2 (5 bases each). V was shortened by 2 bases and J by 3 bases, with 11 bases between the two germline ends. This CDR3 spans 14 amino acids. The germline V gene has CDR1 SGHDN and CDR2 FVKESK. The DNA for the CDR3 is TGTGCCAGCAGCCAAAATTCTGGGGGCTACGAGCAGTACTTC. This sequence encodes CASSQNSGGYEQYF.

The genes are TRBV27 and TRBJ2-5; TRBD2 is a possible D gene (6 bases). The V end lost 10 bases, the J end lost 5 bases, and 17 bases lay between the germline ends. The CDR3 runs 13 residues. CDR1 is MNHEY, CDR2 SMNVEV, per germline (reference sequence). The CDR3 DNA sequence: TGTGCCACCAGACTAGGTCAAAGCGAGACCCAGTACTTC. Its translation: CATRLGQSETQYF.

The genes are TRBV4-1 and TRBJ1-2; D is unclear. Trimming took 6 bases from V and 8 from J, leaving 25 bases between them. The CDR3 has 16 residues. Germline-derived CDR1 and CDR2 are MGHRA and YSYEKL. The CDR3 here is CASSPDTAPALSGYTF. The CDR3 bases are TGCGCCAGCAGTCCAGATACAGCTCCCGCCCTGTCCGGCTACACCTTC.

CDR3 DNA: TGCGCCAGCAGCGTTACAGGGCTGAATCAGCCCCAGCATTTT. Its translation is CASSVTGLNQPQHF. The chain recombines TRBV5-1 with TRBJ1-5; perhaps TRBD1 as D (6 bases). Trimming shortened V by 4 bases and J by 4 bases, and 12 bases separated the two germline ends. CDR1 is SGHRS and CDR2 is YFSETQ in the germline V gene. The CDR3 is 14 residues long.

The genes are TRBV7-9 and TRBJ2-1; no clear D. Germline V gene sequence: CDR1 SEHNR, CDR2 FQNEAQ (reference sequence). The CDR3 is 15 residues long. V shed 2 bases and J shed 13 bases, with 21 bases lying between them. The CDR3 DNA follows: TGTGCCAGCAGCTTAATCGAGAACTTCGGCCCGTCCCAGTTCTTC. This gives the protein CASSLIENFGPSQFF.

This rearrangement joins TRBV4-3 to TRBJ1-2; possibly TRBD1 for D (5 bases). The V end lost 3 bases, the J end lost 8 bases, and 22 bases lay between the germline ends. Germline CDR1 reads LGHNA; CDR2 reads YSLEER. This CDR3 is built from 16 residues. The CDR3 loop reads CASSQTTGRPEGGYTF. DNA of the CDR3: TGCGCCAGCAGCCAGACAACGGGGCGTCCGGAAGGGGGCTACACCTTC.

V and J are TRBV10-3 and TRBJ2-7, with 8 bases aligning to TRBD1. V lost 4 bases, J lost 2 bases, and 7 bases stayed unmatched. The CDR3 runs to 15 residues. The germline CDR1 and CDR2 sequences are ENHRY and SYGVKD. CDR3 residues: CAISAPGTGTYEQYF. For the CDR3, the DNA is TGTGCCATCAGTGCTCCCGGGACAGGCACCTACGAGCAGTACTTC.

The chain combines TRBV19 with TRBJ2-7, with TRBD1 matching 9 bases. V was pared by 10 bases and J by 7 bases, with 5 bases of the junction left unmatched. Germline CDR1 reads LNHDA; CDR2 reads SQIVND (reference sequence). The CDR3 is made up of 11 amino acids. Here the CDR3 reads CATTDRGEQYF. The CDR3 DNA sequence: TGTGCCACTACCGACAGGGGGGAGCAGTACTTC.

The chain recombines TRBV21-1 with TRBJ1-5; the D call in the table, TRBD1, was not verified against the DNA. TRBV21-1 is termed a pseudogene. This CDR3 contains 15 residues. Here the CDR3 reads CASSSWGYSNQPQHF. The CDR3 DNA sequence: TGTGCCAGCAGCAGTTGGGGCTATAGCAATCAGCCCCAGCATTTT.

This chain uses TRBV29-1 with TRBJ2-5; D may be TRBD2 (5 bases). Germline values: CDR1 SQVTM, CDR2 ANQGSEA. The CDR3 contains 15 residues. Trimming cost V 3 bases and J 0 bases, with 14 bases left between them. The CDR3 coding sequence is TGCAGCGTTGACGGGGTTTCCGATTACCAAGAGACCCAGTACTTC. Amino acids: CSVDGVSDYQETQYF.

DNA of the CDR3: TGTGCCAGCTCACCCCCCGGGACAGCCTATGGCTACACCTTC. It translates to CASSPPGTAYGYTF. The chain joins TRBV18 to TRBJ1-2, with 7 bases lining up with TRBD1. This CDR3 has 14 residues. J lost 4 bases, V lost 3 bases, and 5 bases had no gene match. CDR1 is KGHSH, CDR2 LQKENI, per germline.